The T cell receptor beta chain described here comes from a study of blood T cell repertoires in COVID-19. The table came from immunoSEQ multiplex PCR; TCRdb's copy has only in-frame clones and leaves some out. Seen here are about 250,000 clones, roughly 85% observed once, and the top ten hold approximately 5.1%. Sequenced: peripheral blood. The source is a man between 50 and 59 years old with active or convalescent COVID-19.

CDR3 nucleotides: TGTGCCAGCAGCCAGTTGGTGAACAGGGGGGCTGATCAGCCCCAGCATTTT. Encoded protein: CASSQLVNRGADQPQHF. The V gene is TRBV6-4, the J gene TRBJ1-5; 8 nucleotides match TRBD1. Germline V gives CDR1 MRHNA, CDR2 SNTAGT. The CDR3 sequence is 17 residues long. The V gene end was trimmed by 6 bases and the J gene end by 5 bases; junction bases not matched to a gene: 15.